The rows below give T cell receptor beta chains drawn from one sample of a study of spatial heterogeneity in lung cancer. Using its own MiXCR run on the 5' RACE reads, TCRdb lists one record per CDR3 protein. The sample lists about 20,000 distinct CDR3 sequences; less than 12% were seen once. Specimen: PBMCs, collected at follow-up. The receptors shown here come from a female donor with early-stage non-small cell lung cancer. Both conserved end residues are part of each CDR3.

v_gene,j_gene,CDR3aa
TRBV5-1,TRBJ1-6,CASSSTGGEFTYNSPLHF
TRBV29-1,TRBJ2-1,CSVTRLAGGNNEQFF
TRBV7-9,TRBJ2-1,CASSFLAGRYNEQFF
TRBV23-1,TRBJ1-5,CASSHSHDGRGSNQPQHF
TRBV2,TRBJ2-3,CASSEARRDTQYF
TRBV27,TRBJ2-2,CASISGTRTGELFF
TRBV9,TRBJ2-1,CASSFTGSGGAPEQFF
TRBV27,TRBJ2-7,CASSTPYEQYF
TRBV21-1,TRBJ1-5,CASSKVDSEAKQPQHF
TRBV7-9,TRBJ2-1,CASSSPLRQYNEQFF
TRBV19,TRBJ2-4,CASSGVSGGRNIQYF
TRBV7-3,TRBJ2-3,CASRLSGDKDTQYF
TRBV28,TRBJ1-5,CASSSGPGQATQHF
TRBV5-4,TRBJ1-6,CASSPARGGLDSPLHF
TRBV5-1,TRBJ2-3,CASRSQAGRASTDTQYF
TRBV24-1,TRBJ2-4,CATSDSSKNIQYF
TRBV11-2,TRBJ2-4,CASSLTSGRSGIQYF
TRBV6-5,TRBJ2-7,CASSPGGAGWAGEQYF
TRBV9,TRBJ2-3,CASSYDRDTQYF
TRBV20-1,TRBJ2-1,CSASGTSGYNEQFF
TRBV29-1,TRBJ2-7,CSVLRDSYEQYF
TRBV6-6,TRBJ2-3,CASSVADTQYF